This T cell receptor beta chain derives from a study of T cell responses to AZD1222 COVID-19 vaccine. Whole-study results and caveats: Close to half of spike-specific TCRs reportedly recognize unmutated variant regions. The donors showed a predominance of white British ancestry and of females, with possible underestimation of clonal diversity.

Using immunoSEQ multiplex PCR, the repertoire was profiled, and TCRdb retains in-frame clones only, with some absent. The repertoire holds some 92,000 clones, with about nine tenths as singletons. Notes on this clone: Its antigen is unidentified.

The sample in question was peripheral blood, obtained on day 0 of AZD1222 vaccination. The origin of this receptor is an adult in good health.

CDR3 protein: CAIRDGYYEQYF. DNA of the CDR3: TGTGCCATCAGGGACGGATACTACGAGCAGTACTTC. This chain links TRBV10-3 with TRBJ2-7; no clear D gene. The CDR3 has 12 amino acids. The V end was cut by 6 bases, the J end by 3 bases, with 9 bases between. Germline CDR1 is ENHRY and CDR2 is SYGVKD.